This T cell receptor (beta chain) derives from a study of early stage breast cancer tumors (dated by TCRdb to 2017 to 2019). With regard to the full study: Of the roughly 15 invasive breast tumors, roughly 12 were found to be estrogen receptor-positive, progesterone receptor-positive and HER2-negative. About 70% of the 12 ER+/PR+/HER2- tumors were invasive ductal carcinomas, while the other four were invasive lobular carcinomas. On average, each sample got about 10-fold read coverage. The samples as a whole yielded some 2,500,000 detected templates, corresponding to some 1 million unique clonotypes.

Every sample was amplified as two independent genomic DNA replicates, using approximately 550 ng for blood and about 1.4 ug for tumor or normal breast. Following the manufacturer's instructions, the ImmunoSeq Intro kit was used to carry out TCRB sequencing on genomic DNA. For absolute quantification, the roughly 32-cycle multiplex PCR included proprietary primers along with spike-in control sequences. An 87-bp fragment spanning the CDR3 and flanking V and J genes was sequenced with single-end 150-bp reads. Each lane of an Illumina MiSeq using version 3.0 chemistry carried seven multiplexed samples, with two replicates per sample. The original pipeline was this. The vendor's proprietary pipeline processed the raw data and merged both replicates into a single result for each sample. A clonotype was defined as productive rearrangements that share the same V-gene family, CDR3 amino acid sequence and J-gene segment. To compute clonality, the normalized Shannon entropy (Pielou evenness) of TCRB abundances was subtracted from 1. To estimate T cell density, the total number of templates was divided by the number of input cells, which was inferred from the amount of DNA input. Total repertoire diversity and clonality were estimated with Recon using default parameters. A clonotype was considered tumor-enriched if its abundance in tumor exceeded 0.1% and was at least 32-fold higher than its abundance in normal breast. TCRdb carries this immuneACCESS record with in-frame sequences only. Its versions omit some clonotypes, under half of them owing to an unresolved V gene in the studies checked, with the rest unexplained. V and J calls and clone size are given by that table; D and trimming were obtained from the DNA. This sample comprises tens of thousands of clones, around four fifths of them detected only once. About a tenth of the sample comes from the top ten.

Here is what the overall study found, with its caveats: Sequencing bulk genomic DNA from unsorted cells could not capture chain pairing or functional markers like CD4, CD8 and FOXP3. Because the cohort was small, analysis by tumor subtype was not possible. Repertoires from blood and normal breast were more alike than repertoires from blood and tumor, and in about 90% of the 16 patients, comparing each tissue with blood separated tumor from normal. Enriched TCRB sequences shared across patients were found to be mostly commonly generated sequences that were unlikely to play an important role in the tumor microenvironment. About 2.5-fold higher T cell density and higher clonality were observed in tumors than in adjacent normal breast tissue.

The study profiled bulk TCR beta-chain repertoires in matched peripheral blood, tumor and adjacent normal breast tissue taken from approximately 16 patients with early-stage breast cancer. Before surgery, about 4.5-11 mL of whole blood was collected into EDTA tubes and then processed within 2 hours. Peripheral blood mononuclear cells were isolated by Ficoll-Paque centrifugation in SepMate-50 tubes. PBMCs were cryopreserved in aliquots of about 2 to 4 million cells in about 90% FBS with approximately 10% DMSO and kept in liquid nitrogen. The Qiagen AllPrep DNA/RNA Mini kit was used for genomic DNA extraction. This clone was seen a handful of times. Its target antigen remains unknown. No base quality information exists; no much larger clone differs at one position. Trimming costs V 10 bases and J 4 bases, and their ends lie 13 bases apart. From its cysteine to its phenylalanine, the CDR3 spans 13 amino acids. This entry keeps only the CDR3 DNA: 39 bases, framed from base 1. The germline V gene provides CDR1 MNHNS and CDR2 SASEGT.

This receptor chain uses TRBV6-1 and TRBJ2-2; TRBD2 might be the D gene, on 5 matching bases. The source material was blood. This receptor was identified in a person in their fifties with breast cancer. In nucleotide form, the sequence is TGTGCCACTATTGTGGACTTCACCGGGGAGCTGTTTTTT. This sequence encodes CATIVDFTGELFF.